The clone carrying this T cell receptor (beta chain) showed up just once. Original handling: Amplification with reference gene primers provided the estimates of nucleated cell counts. Measured with immunoSEQ multiplex PCR; TCRdb has only the in-frame clones, and not every one. The D gene and trimming were derived from the DNA, and the V and J assignments and clone size from that table. The sample carries 60,000 to 70,000 clones, approximately 90% recorded once. This entry is derived from a study of blood T cell repertoires in COVID-19. In the study overall: PBMCs, B-cell-depleted T cells, or T cells provided the cDNA or gDNA that made up the material.

Participants' reported clinical history set cohort assignment. The TCR comes from a woman aged 35 to 49 who had recovered from COVID-19. The specimen sequenced was PBMCs or T cells enriched from blood (not recorded which).

CDR3 sequence (DNA): TGTGCCACCAGCACAACTACAGATACGCAGTATTTT. This codes for CATSTTTDTQYF. The chain joins TRBV15 to TRBJ2-3; D not certain. Germline V gives CDR1 LNHNV, CDR2 YYDKDF (reference sequence). Trimming removed 4 bases from V and 3 bases from J, with 5 bases in between. CDR3 length: 12 residues.